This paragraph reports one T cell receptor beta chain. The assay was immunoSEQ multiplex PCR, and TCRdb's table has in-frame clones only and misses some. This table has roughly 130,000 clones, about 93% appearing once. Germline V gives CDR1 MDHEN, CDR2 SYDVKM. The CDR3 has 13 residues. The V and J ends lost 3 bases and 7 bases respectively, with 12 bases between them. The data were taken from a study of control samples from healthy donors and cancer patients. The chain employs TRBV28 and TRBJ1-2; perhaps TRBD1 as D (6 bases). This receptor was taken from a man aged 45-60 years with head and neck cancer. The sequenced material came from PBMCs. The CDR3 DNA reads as TGTGCCAGCAGTTTGGTGGGGGCGGGTGGCTACACCTTC. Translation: CASSLVGAGGYTF.